Below, 23 T cell receptor beta chains from the same sample are listed, as sequenced in a study of cytomegalovirus exposure and HLA in healthy donors. The PCR employed 60 Vbeta primers together with 13 Jbeta primers. Only in-frame clones appear in the TCRdb table, and some are missing; sequencing was by immunoSEQ multiplex PCR. Of fewer than 250,000 clones in the sample, around 86% were seen once. Sequencing was carried out using PBMCs. These receptors all come from a woman in her forties or fifties in good health and CMV-seropositive.

V is TRBV15 and J is TRBJ1-6, with D possibly TRBD1 on 5 matching bases. Trimming left V 0 bases short and J 0 bases short, with 15 bases between. Germline CDR1 reads LNHNV; CDR2 reads YYDKDF (reference sequence). CDR3 size: 19 residues. CDR3 nucleotides: TGTGCCACCAGCAGAGATGGGACTTTAGACAGCTCCTATAATTCACCCCTCCACTTT. This codes for CATSRDGTLDSSYNSPLHF. Using reference TRBV15 and TRBJ1-6 for the parts outside the CDR3, the full variable domain is DAMVIQNPRYQVTQFGKPVTLSCSQTLNHNVMYWYQQKSSQAPKLLFHYYDKDFNNEADTPDNFQSRRPNTSFCFLDIRSPGLGDTAMYLCATSRDGTLDSSYNSPLHFGNGTRLTVT.

The chain combines TRBV25-1 with TRBJ2-5, with a tentative D call TRBD1 (5 bases). The germline CDR1 and CDR2 sequences are MGHDK and SYGVNS. The CDR3 is 12 amino acids. With 4 bases removed from V and 5 bases from J, the gap between germline ends came to 8 bases. The CDR3 nucleotides are TGTGCCAGCAGTGCAGGGTGGGAGACCCAGTACTTC. Its translation: CASSAGWETQYF. The whole variable domain, filled in from reference TRBV25-1 and TRBJ2-5, reads EADIYQTPRYLVIGTGKKITLECSQTMGHDKMYWYQQDPGMELHLIHYSYGVNSTEKGDLSSESTVSRIRTEHFPLTLESARPSHTSQYLCASSAGWETQYFGPGTRLLVL.

The CDR3 DNA follows: TGTGCCAGCAGCGCCGTGGACGGGGATACCTACGAGCAGTACTTC. Translation: CASSAVDGDTYEQYF. The chain uses TRBV9 and TRBJ2-7, with D perhaps TRBD2 (5 bases). The germline V and J ends were trimmed by 3 bases and 2 bases, with 15 bases remaining between them. The CDR3 covers 15 residues. Germline V gene lookup returns CDR1 SGDLS and CDR2 YYNGEE. Drawing the rest from reference TRBV9 and TRBJ2-7, the complete variable domain is DSGVTQTPKHLITATGQRVTLRCSPRSGDLSVYWYQQSLDQGLQFLIQYYNGEERAKGNILERFSAQQFPDLHSELNLSSLELGDSALYFCASSAVDGDTYEQYFGPGTRLTVT.

This clone was picked up a small number of times. This chain connects TRBV4-3 to TRBJ1-2, with 7 bases aligning to TRBD1. Unmatched junction bases numbered 6, after V lost 1 base and J lost 4 bases. Per germline, CDR1 LGHNA and CDR2 YSLEER. The CDR3 has 15 amino acids. The CDR3 DNA follows: TGCGCCAGCAGCCAAGCAGGGGGGTTGAGCTATGGCTACACCTTC. The encoded protein is CASSQAGGLSYGYTF.

The CDR3 here is CASGTRQGPNTGELFF. CDR3 coding DNA: TGTGCTAGTGGTACCCGACAGGGACCGAACACCGGGGAGCTGTTTTTT. V gene TRBV12-5 combines with J gene TRBJ2-2; 7 bases map to TRBD1. CDR1 LGHNT and CDR2 FRNRAP come from the germline V gene. V was pared by 5 bases and J by 0 bases, with 6 bases of the junction left unmatched. The CDR3 contains 16 residues.

DNA of the CDR3: TGTGCCAGCAGGCCCGGACAGGGTTTCTCCTACGAGCAGTACTTC. The encoded protein is CASRPGQGFSYEQYF. The chain joins TRBV7-2 to TRBJ2-7, with 8 bases aligning to TRBD1. With 6 bases clipped from V and 0 bases from J, the junction kept 7 bases outside the gene matches. Germline CDR1 SGHTA, CDR2 FQGNSA. This CDR3 contains 15 residues.

The V gene is TRBV7-9, the J gene TRBJ1-2; 7 nucleotides agree with TRBD1. The CDR3 has 11 residues. Germline V gene sequence: CDR1 SEHNR, CDR2 FQNEAQ (reference sequence). V shed 6 bases, J shed 7 bases, and the junction held 2 bases outside the gene matches. CDR3 protein: CASRYRGGYTF. CDR3 in DNA: TGTGCCAGCAGGTACAGGGGTGGCTACACCTTC.

The chain is built from TRBV7-8 and TRBJ1-5, with 8 bases matching TRBD1. The V gene's germline CDR1 is SGHVS and CDR2 FQNEAQ. CDR3 length: 15 residues. V lost 5 bases and J lost 6; bases outside the gene matches: 9. The chain's CDR3 is CASSRARGQVQPQHF. As DNA, the CDR3 is TGTGCCAGCAGCCGGGCCAGGGGGCAAGTTCAGCCCCAGCATTTT. Based on the CDR3 plus reference TRBV7-8 and TRBJ1-5, the full variable domain is GAGVSQSPRYKVAKRGQDVALRCDPISGHVSLFWYQQALGQGPEFLTYFQNEAQLDKSGLPSDRFFAERPEGSVSTLKIQRTQQEDSAVYLCASSRARGQVQPQHFGDGTRLSIL.

The chain uses TRBV9 and TRBJ1-2; TRBD1 agrees at 10 bases. This CDR3 spans 14 amino acids. Germline CDR1 and CDR2: SGDLS and YYNGEE. The V gene end was trimmed by 4 bases and the J gene end by 7 bases; junction bases not matched to a gene: 7. The CDR3 DNA reads TGTGCCAGCAGCACCCTAGACAGGGGGCTTGGCTACACCTTC. It is translated as CASSTLDRGLGYTF.

The gene calls are TRBV27 and TRBJ2-7; D remains ambiguous. The germline gives CDR1 MNHEY, CDR2 SMNVEV (reference sequence). V was pared by 7 bases and J by 0 bases, with 7 bases between. The CDR3 spans 12 residues. CDR3 amino acids: CASIPSSYEQYF. The DNA for the CDR3 is TGTGCCAGCATCCCGAGCTCCTACGAGCAGTACTTC.

This chain joins TRBV7-3 and TRBJ1-1; 8 positions match TRBD1. The junction had 7 bases not matched to a gene; V was cut back by 4 bases and J by 0 bases. This CDR3 comprises 16 residues. Germline V CDR1 and CDR2: SGHTA, FQGTGA. The CDR3 DNA reads as TGTGCCAGCAGCTCACAGGGGGGGCGGGTGAACACTGAAGCTTTCTTT. Protein: CASSSQGGRVNTEAFF. Full variable domain (remainder filled in from reference TRBV7-3 and TRBJ1-1): GAGVSQTPSNKVTEKGKYVELRCDPISGHTALYWYRQSLGQGPEFLIYFQGTGAADDSGLPNDRFFAVRPEGSVSTLKIQRTERGDSAVYLCASSSQGGRVNTEAFFGQGTRLTVV.

This chain uses TRBV2 with TRBJ1-5, with TRBD1 as a possible D gene (6 bases). The germline CDR1 and CDR2 sequences are SNHLY and FYNNEI. V was shortened by 5 bases and J by 3 bases, with 14 bases between the two germline ends. CDR3 length: 15 residues. Written as DNA, the CDR3 is TGTGCCAGCAGTACCGGGCCAGGGGACAATCAGCCCCAGCATTTT. This translates into CASSTGPGDNQPQHF.

The V call is TRBV6-1, the J call TRBJ1-4, with a weak D call TRBD1 (6 bases). In germline, CDR1 is MNHNS, CDR2 SASEGT. With 6 bases removed from V and 2 bases from J, the gap between germline ends came to 10 bases. The CDR3 length is 14 residues. CDR3 DNA sequence: TGTGCCAGCAGAAGACAGGTTACTAATGAAAAACTGTTTTTT. Residues: CASRRQVTNEKLFF.

The genes are TRBV6-5 and TRBJ2-7; maybe TRBD2 (6 bases). The germline gives CDR1 MNHEY, CDR2 SVGAGI. V lost 4 bases and J 4 bases, leaving 20 bases between the germline ends. This CDR3 has 16 amino acids. The CDR3 loop is CASSSLRDVGGYEQYF. The CDR3 coding sequence is TGTGCCAGCAGTTCCCTCCGGGACGTCGGGGGTTACGAGCAGTACTTC.

The chain combines TRBV6-6 with TRBJ1-5, with D maybe TRBD1 (5 bases). Deletions cut 0 bases from V and 6 bases from J, with 9 bases between. This CDR3 contains 14 residues. CDR1 and CDR2 from the germline V gene are MNHNY and SVGAGI (reference sequence). The CDR3 sequence is CASSYSRGGQPQHF. The CDR3 region has the DNA TGTGCCAGCAGTTACTCTCGGGGGGGTCAGCCCCAGCATTTT.

The V call is TRBV12-5, the J call TRBJ2-7; 7 bases match TRBD1. In germline, CDR1 is LGHNT, CDR2 FRNRAP. J lost 7 bases, V lost 1 base, and 13 bases had no gene match. The CDR3 is 16 amino acids. The CDR3 protein is CASGLDWTGINGEQYF. The DNA of the CDR3 is TGTGCTAGTGGTTTGGACTGGACAGGCATTAACGGGGAGCAGTACTTC.

The CDR3 DNA is TGCGCCAGCAGCATGGGACAGGGATCTGGGTCAACTAATGAAAAACTGTTTTTT. This translates into CASSMGQGSGSTNEKLFF. The chain employs TRBV5-1 and TRBJ1-4; the match to TRBD1 covers 9 bases. The CDR3 contains 18 residues. V lost 4 bases to trimming and J lost 0 bases; unmatched junction nucleotides: 10. Germline loops: CDR1 SGHRS, CDR2 YFSETQ.

This rearrangement joins TRBV6-1 to TRBJ2-4; 7 bases fit TRBD1. V shed 10 bases and J 9 bases; nucleotides not matched to a gene: 18. The germline V gene encodes CDR1 MNHNS and CDR2 SASEGT. CDR3 size: 15 residues. The CDR3 reads CAITTGPQGIGIQYF. The CDR3 nucleotides are TGTGCCATCACAACCGGGCCACAGGGGATCGGCATTCAGTACTTC.

The gene calls are TRBV30 and TRBJ2-7; 9 bases map to TRBD1. Trimming removed 3 bases from V and 3 bases from J; junction bases left unmatched: 6. Germline V gene sequence: CDR1 GTSNPN, CDR2 SVGIG (reference sequence). This CDR3 has 14 amino acids. This CDR3 is CAWSADRGFYEQYF. The DNA of the CDR3 is TGTGCCTGGAGCGCCGACAGGGGGTTCTACGAGCAGTACTTC.

This clone came up a few times. The chain employs TRBV30 and TRBJ1-1; no definite D call. CDR3 length: 13 amino acids. Between the trimmed V and J ends, which lost 5 bases and 4 bases, there was a span of 14 bases. From germline, CDR1 is GTSNPN and CDR2 SVGIG (reference sequence). CDR3 sequence (DNA): TGTGCCTGGGCCCCCCAGGCCGGCACTGAAGCTTTCTTT. Its translation is CAWAPQAGTEAFF.

This chain uses TRBV25-1 with TRBJ1-3; D might be TRBD1 (5 bases). Germline V gene sequence: CDR1 MGHDK, CDR2 SYGVNS. The CDR3 is made up of 12 amino acids. V lost 5 bases, J lost 8 bases, and 10 bases lay in between. CDR3 residues: CASSLRGDTIYF. The CDR3 DNA follows: TGTGCCAGCAGTCTCCGGGGGGACACCATATATTTT. The full variable domain, its missing parts supplied by reference TRBV25-1 and TRBJ1-3, is EADIYQTPRYLVIGTGKKITLECSQTMGHDKMYWYQQDPGMELHLIHYSYGVNSTEKGDLSSESTVSRIRTEHFPLTLESARPSHTSQYLCASSLRGDTIYFGEGSWLTVV.

V is TRBV27 and J is TRBJ1-5; 7 bases agree with TRBD1. Germline CDR1 is MNHEY and CDR2 is SMNVEV (reference sequence). This CDR3 has 13 residues. Unmatched junction bases numbered 4, after V lost 5 bases and J lost 6 bases. The CDR3 DNA is TGTGCCAGCAGTCGACAGGGACCTCAGCCCCAGCATTTT. Translating it yields CASSRQGPQPQHF.

A few counts support this clone. V gene TRBV6-1 combines with J gene TRBJ2-3; 9 bases are shared with TRBD2. V trimming: 1 base; J trimming: 1 base; junction bases outside the gene matches: 0. The CDR3 is 15 amino acids. The germline CDR1 and CDR2 sequences are MNHNS and SASEGT. The CDR3 loop is CASSEERGGTDTQYF. The DNA for the CDR3 is TGTGCCAGCAGTGAAGAGCGGGGGGGCACAGATACGCAGTATTTT.